Sequencing of this TCR beta chain was carried out in a study of response to subunit inactivated influenza vaccine. Overall study results and limits: It was the authors' suggestion that each seasonal influenza vaccination recruits few new T cells.

CDR1 is DFQATT, CDR2 SNEGSKA, per germline (reference sequence). Trimming took 0 bases from V and 5 from J; bases not matched to a gene: 9. This CDR3 has 15 residues. Remarks on this clonotype: The antigen is not known.

TCRdb re-analysed the RT-PCR reads in MiXCR, keeping a single row per CDR3 protein. The sample includes 650,000 to 800,000 distinct CDR3 sequences, approximately 17% of them seen just once. This chain joins TRBV20-1 and TRBJ2-7; 8 bases line up with TRBD2. This clonotype was sampled from a man aged 50-60 years who received an inactivated influenza vaccine. Specimen: PBMCs from blood, collected 4 to 6 days after vaccination. The CDR3 nucleotides read TGCAGTGCTAGAGATCGGGAGGGATTTACTGACGAGCAGTACTTC. Protein product: CSARDREGFTDEQYF.